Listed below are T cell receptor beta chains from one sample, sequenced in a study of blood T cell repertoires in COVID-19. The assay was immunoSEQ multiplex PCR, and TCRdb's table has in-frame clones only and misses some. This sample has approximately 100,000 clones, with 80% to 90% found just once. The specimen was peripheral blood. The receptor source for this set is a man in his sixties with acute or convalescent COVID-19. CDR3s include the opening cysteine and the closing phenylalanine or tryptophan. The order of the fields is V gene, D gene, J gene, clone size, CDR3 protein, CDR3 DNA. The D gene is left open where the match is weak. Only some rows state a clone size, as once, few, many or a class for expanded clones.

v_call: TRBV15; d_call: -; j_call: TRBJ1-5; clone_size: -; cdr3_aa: CATSRSRTEEPNQPQHF; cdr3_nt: TGTGCCACCAGCAGATCTAGGACAGAAGAGCCCAATCAGCCCCAGCATTTT
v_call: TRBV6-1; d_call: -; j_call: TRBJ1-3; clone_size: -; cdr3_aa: CASSEEGGRSGNTIYF; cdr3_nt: TGTGCCAGCAGTGAAGAAGGAGGCCGCTCTGGAAACACCATATATTTT
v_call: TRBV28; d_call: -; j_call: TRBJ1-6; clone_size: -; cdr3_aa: CATSRDTNSPLHF; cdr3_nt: TGTGCCACGTCCCGGGACACTAATTCACCCCTCCACTTT
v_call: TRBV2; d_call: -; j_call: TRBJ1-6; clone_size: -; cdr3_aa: CASSEWSGPNSPLHF; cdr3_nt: TGTGCCAGCAGTGAGTGGTCAGGGCCCAATTCACCCCTCCACTTT
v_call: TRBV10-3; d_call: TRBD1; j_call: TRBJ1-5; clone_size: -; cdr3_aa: CAISESGRGSNQPQHF; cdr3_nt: TGTGCCATCAGTGAGTCGGGCAGGGGGAGCAATCAGCCCCAGCATTTT
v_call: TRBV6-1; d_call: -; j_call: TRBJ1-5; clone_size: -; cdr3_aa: CASSEAAGLYSNQPQHF; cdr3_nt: TGTGCCAGCAGTGAAGCGGCGGGCCTCTATAGCAATCAGCCCCAGCATTTT
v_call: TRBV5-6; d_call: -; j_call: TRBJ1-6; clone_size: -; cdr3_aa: CASSPWGGSSPLHF; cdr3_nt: TGTGCCAGCAGCCCCTGGGGGGGGAGTTCACCCCTCCACTTT
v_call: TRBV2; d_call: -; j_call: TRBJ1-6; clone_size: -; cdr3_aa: CASSESPVGLHF; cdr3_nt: TGTGCCAGCAGTGAATCCCCCGTCGGCCTCCACTTT
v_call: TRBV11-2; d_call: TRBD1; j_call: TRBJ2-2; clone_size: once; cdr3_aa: CASSFYPRGTRYTGELFF; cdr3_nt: TGTGCCAGCAGCTTCTACCCCAGGGGGACCAGGTACACCGGGGAGCTGTTTTTT
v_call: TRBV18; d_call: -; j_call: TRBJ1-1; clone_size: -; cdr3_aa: CASSPTNMNTEAFF; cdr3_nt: TGTGCCAGCTCACCAACCAACATGAACACTGAAGCTTTCTTT
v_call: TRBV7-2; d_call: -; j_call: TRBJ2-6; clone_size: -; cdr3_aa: CASSFRLSGANVLTF; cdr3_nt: TGTGCCAGCAGCTTCAGACTCTCTGGGGCCAACGTCCTGACTTTC
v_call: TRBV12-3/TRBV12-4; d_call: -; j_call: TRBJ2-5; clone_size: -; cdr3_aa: CASSRGQETQYF; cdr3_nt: TGTGCCAGCAGCCGAGGCCAAGAGACCCAGTACTTC
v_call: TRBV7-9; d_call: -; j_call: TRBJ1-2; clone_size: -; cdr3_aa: CASSPGINYGYTF; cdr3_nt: TGTGCCAGCAGCCCGGGAATTAACTATGGCTACACCTTC
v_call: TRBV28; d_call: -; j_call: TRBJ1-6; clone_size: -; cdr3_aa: CASSFPPGKGNSPLHF; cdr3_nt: TGTGCCAGCAGTTTCCCCCCGGGAAAGGGTAATTCACCCCTCCACTTT
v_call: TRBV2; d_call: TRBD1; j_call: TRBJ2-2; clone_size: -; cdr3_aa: CASRPGQGRTGELFF; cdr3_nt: TGTGCCAGCAGACCCGGACAGGGACGGACCGGGGAGCTGTTTTTT
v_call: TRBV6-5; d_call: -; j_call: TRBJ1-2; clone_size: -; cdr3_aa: CASSYSRARSYTF; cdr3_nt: TGTGCCAGCAGTTACTCCAGGGCCCGGAGCTACACCTTC
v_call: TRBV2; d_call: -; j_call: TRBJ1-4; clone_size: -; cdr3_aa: CASTNGRGNEKLFF; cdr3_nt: TGTGCCAGCACTAATGGGCGGGGAAATGAAAAACTGTTTTTT
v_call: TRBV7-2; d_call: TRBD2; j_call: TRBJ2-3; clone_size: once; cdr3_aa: CASSLAGTSGGAIGQYF; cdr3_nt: TGTGCCAGCAGCTTAGCCGGGACTAGCGGGGGGGCCATAGGGCAGTATTTT
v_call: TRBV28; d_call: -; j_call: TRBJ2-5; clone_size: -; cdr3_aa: CASSLAAGLETQYF; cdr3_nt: TGTGCCAGCAGTTTGGCCGCGGGGCTGGAGACCCAGTACTTC
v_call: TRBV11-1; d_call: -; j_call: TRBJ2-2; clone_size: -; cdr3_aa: CASSLHGGQTGELFF; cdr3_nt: TGTGCCAGCAGCTTACACGGGGGGCAGACCGGGGAGCTGTTTTTT
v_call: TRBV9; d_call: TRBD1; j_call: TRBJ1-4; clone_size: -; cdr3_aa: CASSPRAGGTNEKLFF; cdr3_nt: TGTGCCAGCAGCCCGCGGGCAGGGGGGACTAATGAAAAACTGTTTTTT
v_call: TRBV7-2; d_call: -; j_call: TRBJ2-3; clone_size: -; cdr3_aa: CASSVSRRQGTDTQYF; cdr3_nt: TGTGCCAGCAGCGTCTCCCGCCGACAGGGCACAGATACGCAGTATTTT
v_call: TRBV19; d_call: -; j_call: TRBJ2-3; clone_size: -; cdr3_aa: CASSIQGGIDTQYF; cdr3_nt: TGTGCCAGTAGTATCCAGGGGGGTATAGATACGCAGTATTTT
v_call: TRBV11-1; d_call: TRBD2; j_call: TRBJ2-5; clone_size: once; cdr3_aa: CASSPQGSGGSETQYF; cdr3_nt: TGTGCCAGCAGCCCTCAGGGTAGCGGGGGGTCTGAGACCCAGTACTTC
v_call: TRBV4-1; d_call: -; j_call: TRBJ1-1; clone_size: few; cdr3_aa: CASSRGTGNTEAFF; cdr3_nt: TGCGCCAGCAGCCGCGGGACGGGGAACACTGAAGCTTTCTTT
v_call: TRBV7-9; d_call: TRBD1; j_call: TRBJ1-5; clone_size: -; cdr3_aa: CASSLGVGQGNQPQHF; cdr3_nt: TGTGCCAGCAGCTTAGGTGTGGGACAGGGGAATCAGCCCCAGCATTTT
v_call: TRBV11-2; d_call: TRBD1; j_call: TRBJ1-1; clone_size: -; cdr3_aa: CASSRTGKNTEAFF; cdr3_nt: TGTGCCAGCAGTAGGACAGGGAAGAACACTGAAGCTTTCTTT
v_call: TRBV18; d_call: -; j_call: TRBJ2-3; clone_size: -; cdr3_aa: CASSPLPGAGTDTQYF; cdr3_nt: TGTGCCAGCTCACCGCTCCCAGGGGCGGGCACAGATACGCAGTATTTT
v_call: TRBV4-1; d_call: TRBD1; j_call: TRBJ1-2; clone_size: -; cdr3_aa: CASSQGGTGEGGYTF; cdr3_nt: TGCGCCAGCAGCCAAGGCGGGACAGGGGAAGGGGGCTACACCTTC
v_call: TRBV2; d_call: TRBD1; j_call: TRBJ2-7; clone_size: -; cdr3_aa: CASTRDRATNEQYF; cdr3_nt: TGTGCCAGCACCCGGGACAGGGCCACCAACGAGCAGTACTTC
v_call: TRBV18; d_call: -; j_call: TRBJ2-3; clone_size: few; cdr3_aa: CASSPLNTDTQYF; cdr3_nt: TGTGCCAGCTCACCCCTAAACACAGATACGCAGTATTTT
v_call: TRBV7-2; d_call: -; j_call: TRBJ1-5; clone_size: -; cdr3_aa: CASSLAQGPSQPQHF; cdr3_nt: TGTGCCAGCAGCTTAGCGCAGGGGCCAAGTCAGCCCCAGCATTTT
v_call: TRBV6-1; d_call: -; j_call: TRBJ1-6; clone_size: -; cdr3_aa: CASSESPGFWNSPLHF; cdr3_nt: TGTGCCAGCAGTGAATCGCCAGGGTTCTGGAATTCACCCCTCCACTTT
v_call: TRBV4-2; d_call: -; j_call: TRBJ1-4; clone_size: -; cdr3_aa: CASSLEGGASGEKLFF; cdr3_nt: TGTGCCAGCAGCCTGGAAGGTGGGGCGTCTGGTGAAAAACTGTTTTTT
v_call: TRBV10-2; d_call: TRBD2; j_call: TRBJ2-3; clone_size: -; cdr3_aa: CASGGKTSGPPDTQYF; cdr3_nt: TGCGCCAGCGGGGGAAAGACTAGCGGGCCCCCAGATACGCAGTATTTT
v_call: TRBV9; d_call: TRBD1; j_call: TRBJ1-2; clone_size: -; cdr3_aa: CASSATGGNYGYTF; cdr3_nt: TGTGCCAGCAGCGCAACAGGGGGCAACTATGGCTACACCTTC
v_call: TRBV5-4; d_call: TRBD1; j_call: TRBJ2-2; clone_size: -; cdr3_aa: CASSGTGGWELFF; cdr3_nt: TGTGCCAGCAGCGGTACAGGGGGCTGGGAGCTGTTTTTT
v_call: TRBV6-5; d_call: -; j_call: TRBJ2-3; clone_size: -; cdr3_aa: CASSPQGHTDTQYF; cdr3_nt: TGTGCCAGCAGTCCGCAGGGGCACACAGATACGCAGTATTTT
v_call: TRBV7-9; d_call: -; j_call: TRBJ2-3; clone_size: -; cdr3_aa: CASSLALSGSTDTQYF; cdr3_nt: TGTGCCAGCAGCTTAGCGTTGTCGGGGAGCACAGATACGCAGTATTTT
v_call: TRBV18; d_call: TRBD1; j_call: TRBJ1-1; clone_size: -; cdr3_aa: CASSPPRGQANTEAFF; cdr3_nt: TGTGCCAGCTCACCACCGAGGGGGCAGGCGAACACTGAAGCTTTCTTT
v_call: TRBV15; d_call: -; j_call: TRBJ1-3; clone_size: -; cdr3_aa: CATSRGQIHRRPGNTIYF; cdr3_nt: TGTGCCACCAGCAGAGGACAGATCCATAGAAGGCCTGGAAACACCATATATTTT
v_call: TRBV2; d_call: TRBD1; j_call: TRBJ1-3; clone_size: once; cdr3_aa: CASSEDRAGNTIYF; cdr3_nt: TGTGCCAGCAGTGAGGACAGGGCTGGAAACACCATATATTTT
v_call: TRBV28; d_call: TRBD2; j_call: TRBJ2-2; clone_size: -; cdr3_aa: CASSLLAGVVGGELFF; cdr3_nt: TGTGCCAGCAGTCTACTAGCGGGGGTTGTAGGCGGGGAGCTGTTTTTT
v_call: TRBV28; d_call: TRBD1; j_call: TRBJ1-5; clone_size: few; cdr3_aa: CASSLSGTGGQPQHF; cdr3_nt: TGTGCCAGCAGTTTATCCGGGACAGGGGGGCAGCCCCAGCATTTT
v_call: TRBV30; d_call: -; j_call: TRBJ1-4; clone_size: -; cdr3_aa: CAWSSQPGWEKLFF; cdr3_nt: TGTGCCTGGAGTTCCCAGCCAGGGTGGGAAAAACTGTTTTTT
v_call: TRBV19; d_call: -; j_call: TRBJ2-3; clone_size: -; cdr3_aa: CASRPMVRGYTDTQYF; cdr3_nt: TGTGCCAGTAGACCCATGGTTCGGGGGTACACAGATACGCAGTATTTT
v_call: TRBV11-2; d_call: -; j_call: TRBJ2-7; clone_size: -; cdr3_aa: CASSLDFAGVHEQYF; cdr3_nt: TGTGCCAGCAGCTTAGATTTCGCCGGGGTCCACGAGCAGTACTTC
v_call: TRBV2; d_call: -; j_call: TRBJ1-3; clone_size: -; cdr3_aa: CASSVVPNTIYF; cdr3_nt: TGTGCCAGCAGTGTAGTTCCGAACACCATATATTTT
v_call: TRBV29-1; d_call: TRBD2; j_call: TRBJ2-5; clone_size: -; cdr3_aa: CSVLLLAGGPYPPETQYF; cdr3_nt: TGCAGCGTTCTCCTACTAGCGGGGGGGCCCTACCCCCCAGAGACCCAGTACTTC
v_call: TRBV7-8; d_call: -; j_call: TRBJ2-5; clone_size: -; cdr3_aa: CASSLVFPEETQYF; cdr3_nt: TGTGCCAGCAGCTTAGTCTTCCCGGAAGAGACCCAGTACTTC
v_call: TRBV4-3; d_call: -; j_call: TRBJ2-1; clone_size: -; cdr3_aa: CASSQDPSAYNEQFF; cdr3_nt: TGCGCCAGCAGCCAAGATCCCTCCGCCTACAATGAGCAGTTCTTC
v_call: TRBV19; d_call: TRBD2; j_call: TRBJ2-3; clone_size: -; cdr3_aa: CASTERGKGDTQYF; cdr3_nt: TGTGCCAGTACCGAGCGGGGCAAGGGGGATACGCAGTATTTT
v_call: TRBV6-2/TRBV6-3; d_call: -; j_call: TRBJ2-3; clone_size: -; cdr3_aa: CASSYGGKGLDTQYF; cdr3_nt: TGTGCCAGCAGTTACGGTGGGAAGGGGCTGGATACGCAGTATTTT
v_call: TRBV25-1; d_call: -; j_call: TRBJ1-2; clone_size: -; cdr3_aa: CASSELAYGYTF; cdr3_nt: TGTGCCAGCAGTGAATTAGCCTATGGCTACACCTTC
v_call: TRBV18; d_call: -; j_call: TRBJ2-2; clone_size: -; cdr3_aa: CASSPPQGRNTGELFF; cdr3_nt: TGTGCCAGCTCACCTCCGCAGGGGCGGAACACCGGGGAGCTGTTTTTT
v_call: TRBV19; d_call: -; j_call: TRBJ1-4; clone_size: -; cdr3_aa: CASSRTNEKLFF; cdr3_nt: TGTGCCAGTAGTCGGACAAATGAAAAACTGTTTTTT
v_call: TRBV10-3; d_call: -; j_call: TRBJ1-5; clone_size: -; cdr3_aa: CAISEQGTNQPQHF; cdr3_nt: TGTGCCATCAGTGAACAGGGTACCAATCAGCCCCAGCATTTT
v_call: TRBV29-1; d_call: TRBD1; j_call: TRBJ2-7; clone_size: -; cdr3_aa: CSVAPYEGQTYYEQYF; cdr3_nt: TGCAGCGTAGCCCCCTACGAGGGACAGACCTACTACGAGCAGTACTTC
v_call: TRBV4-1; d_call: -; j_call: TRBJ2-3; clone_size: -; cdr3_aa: CASSQDFRQAPSRDTQYF; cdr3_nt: TGCGCCAGCAGCCAAGATTTCCGACAGGCCCCCTCCAGGGATACGCAGTATTTT